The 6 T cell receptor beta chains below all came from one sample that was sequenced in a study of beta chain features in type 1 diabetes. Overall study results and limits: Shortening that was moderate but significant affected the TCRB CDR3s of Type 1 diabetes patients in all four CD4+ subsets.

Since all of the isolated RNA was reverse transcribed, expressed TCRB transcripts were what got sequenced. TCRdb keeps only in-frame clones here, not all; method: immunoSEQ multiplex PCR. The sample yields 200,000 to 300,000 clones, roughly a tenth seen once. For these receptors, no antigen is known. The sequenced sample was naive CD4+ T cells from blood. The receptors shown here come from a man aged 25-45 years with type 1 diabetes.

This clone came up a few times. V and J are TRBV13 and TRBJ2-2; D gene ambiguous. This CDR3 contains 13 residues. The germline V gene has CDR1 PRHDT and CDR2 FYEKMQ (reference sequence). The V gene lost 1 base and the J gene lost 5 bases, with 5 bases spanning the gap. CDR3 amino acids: CASSLAGTGELFF. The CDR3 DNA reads TGTGCCAGCAGCTTAGCCGGGACCGGGGAGCTGTTTTTT.

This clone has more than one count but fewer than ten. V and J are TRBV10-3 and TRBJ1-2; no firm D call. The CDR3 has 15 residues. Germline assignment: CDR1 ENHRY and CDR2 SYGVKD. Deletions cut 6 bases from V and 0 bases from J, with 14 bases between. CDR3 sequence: CAISPSLTSNYGYTF. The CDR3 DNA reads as TGTGCCATCAGCCCCTCCCTTACTTCTAACTATGGCTACACCTTC.

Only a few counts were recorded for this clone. This CDR3 reads CASSIGDERGWNSPLHF. For the CDR3, the DNA is TGTGCCAGTAGTATAGGCGACGAGAGGGGGTGGAATTCACCCCTCCACTTT. This sequence joins TRBV19 and TRBJ1-6; perhaps TRBD1 as D (6 bases). V was shortened by 1 base and J by 7 bases, with 17 bases between the two germline ends. Germline CDR1 reads LNHDA; CDR2 reads SQIVND (reference sequence). The CDR3 runs to 17 residues.

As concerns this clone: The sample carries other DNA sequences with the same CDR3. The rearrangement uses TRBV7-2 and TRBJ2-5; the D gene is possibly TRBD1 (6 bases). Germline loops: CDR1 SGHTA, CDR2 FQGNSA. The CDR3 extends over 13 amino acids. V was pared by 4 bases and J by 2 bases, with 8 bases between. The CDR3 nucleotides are TGTGCCAGCAGCTCAGGACAGCAAGAGACCCAGTACTTC. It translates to CASSSGQQETQYF.

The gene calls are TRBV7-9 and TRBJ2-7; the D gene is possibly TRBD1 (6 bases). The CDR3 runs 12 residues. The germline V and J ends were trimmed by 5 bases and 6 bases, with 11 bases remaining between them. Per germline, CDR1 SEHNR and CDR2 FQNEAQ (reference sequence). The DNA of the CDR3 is TGTGCCAGCAGCCGGGACACTGCCGAGCAGTACTTC. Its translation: CASSRDTAEQYF.

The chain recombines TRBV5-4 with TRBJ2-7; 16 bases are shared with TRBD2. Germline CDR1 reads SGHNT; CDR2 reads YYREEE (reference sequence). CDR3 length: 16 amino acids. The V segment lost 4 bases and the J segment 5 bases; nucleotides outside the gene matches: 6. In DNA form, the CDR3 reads TGTGCCAGCAGCGGGACTAGCGGGGGGGCCGGCCACGAGCAGTACTTC. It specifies CASSGTSGGAGHEQYF. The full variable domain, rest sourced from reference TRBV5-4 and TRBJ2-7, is ETGVTQSPTHLIKTRGQQVTLRCSSQSGHNTVSWYQQALGQGPQFIFQYYREEENGRGNFPPRFSGLQFPNYSSELNVNALELDDSALYLCASSGTSGGAGHEQYFGPGTRLTVT.